This T cell receptor (beta chain) was captured in a study of blood T cell repertoires in COVID-19. Looking at the study overall: Nucleic acid was either cDNA or gDNA, and it came from T cells, B-cell-depleted T cells, or PBMCs.

Per the authors' pipeline: Estimated nucleated cell counts came from reference gene primer amplification. Sequencing was performed with immunoSEQ multiplex PCR; in TCRdb, only in-frame clones are kept and a portion is missing. V, J and clone size were drawn from that table, and D and trimming were deduced from the DNA. The data show 46,000 or so clones, with about 92% seen just once and under 20% held by the top ten. The ends lost 6 bases at V and 4 bases at J; junction bases unmatched: 4. The CDR3 loop spans 14 amino acids. The germline V gene encodes CDR1 MNHEY and CDR2 SVGAGI. The chain uses TRBV6-5 and TRBJ1-4; 8 nucleotides line up with TRBD1. This clonotype originated in a man between 65 and 80 years old with active COVID-19. Material for sequencing was peripheral blood. The chain's CDR3 is CASRTGGSNEKLFF. CDR3 coding DNA: TGTGCCAGCAGAACAGGGGGAAGTAATGAAAAACTGTTTTTT.